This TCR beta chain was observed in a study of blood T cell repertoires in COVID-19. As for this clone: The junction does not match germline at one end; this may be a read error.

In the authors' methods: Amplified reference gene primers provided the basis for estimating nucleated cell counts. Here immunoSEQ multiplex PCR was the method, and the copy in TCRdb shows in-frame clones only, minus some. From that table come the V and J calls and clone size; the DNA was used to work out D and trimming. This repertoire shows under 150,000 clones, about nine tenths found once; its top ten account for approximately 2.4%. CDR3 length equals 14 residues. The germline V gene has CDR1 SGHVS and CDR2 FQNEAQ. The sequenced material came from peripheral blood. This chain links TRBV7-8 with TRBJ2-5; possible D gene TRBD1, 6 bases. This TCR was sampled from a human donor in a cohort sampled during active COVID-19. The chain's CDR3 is CASSLAGQQGTQYF. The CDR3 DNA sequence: TGTGCCAGCAGCTTAGCGGGGCAGCAGGGGACCCAATACTTC.